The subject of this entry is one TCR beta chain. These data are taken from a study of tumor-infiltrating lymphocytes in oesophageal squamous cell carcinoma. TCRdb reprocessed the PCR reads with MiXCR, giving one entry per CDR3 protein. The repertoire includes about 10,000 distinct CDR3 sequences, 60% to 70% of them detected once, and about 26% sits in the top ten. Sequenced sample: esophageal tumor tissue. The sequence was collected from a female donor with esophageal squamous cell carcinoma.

This CDR3 is CASSFSGVSSYEQYF. The CDR3 DNA is TGTGCCAGCAGTTTTTCGGGGGTTAGCTCCTACGAGCAGTACTTC. This sequence joins TRBV27 and TRBJ2-1; D possibly corresponds to TRBD2 (6 bases). Gene TRBJ2-7 matches the end of the DNA better, so the J call may be wrong. This CDR3 has 15 residues. Germline V CDR1 and CDR2: MNHEY, SMNVEV (reference sequence).